This T cell receptor beta chain is drawn from a study of cytomegalovirus exposure and HLA in healthy donors. Study conclusions and caveats: Under in vitro conditions, three CMV-associated chains were confirmed as specific for CMV antigens. For cytomegalovirus status, the classifier reportedly gave diagnoses with high specificity and sensitivity.

Sequencing used immunoSEQ multiplex PCR; TCRdb keeps in-frame clones, though not all of them. The sample contains some 210,000 clones, roughly 80% of which appear only once. On this clone itself: What it binds is not known.

Input material: PBMCs. This TCR was sampled from a woman under 30 in good health and CMV-seronegative.

CDR3 sequence reads: CASSANRDTEQYF. In nucleotides, the CDR3 is TGTGCCAGCAGCGCCAACCGGGACACCGAGCAGTACTTC. The chain carries TRBV6-1 and TRBJ2-7; weak D call: TRBD1 (6 bases). Germline assignment: CDR1 MNHNS and CDR2 SASEGT. This CDR3 contains 13 residues. Trimming took off 6 bases at V and 6 bases at J, with 15 bases between the two ends.